This passage covers 11 T cell receptor beta chains from one sample sequenced in a study of cytomegalovirus exposure and HLA in healthy donors. Primers: 60 Vbeta forward and 13 Jbeta reverse. Sequenced by immunoSEQ multiplex PCR; TCRdb stores in-frame clones only, minus some. The sample lists approximately 110,000 clones, approximately 78% occurring once. The sequenced material came from PBMCs. Receptors originate from a young woman in good health and CMV-seronegative.

CDR3 nucleotides: TGTGCCAGCAGCCCCAAAGTCCTAGCGGGAGCTGAGCAGTTCTTC. This gives the protein CASSPKVLAGAEQFF. The chain couples TRBV5-4 to TRBJ2-1; TRBD2 matches at 10 bases. J gave up 9 bases and V 4 bases, and 10 bases lay outside the gene matches. CDR1 is SGHNT and CDR2 is YYREEE in the germline V gene (reference sequence). CDR3 size: 15 residues. The full variable domain, in which reference TRBV5-4 and TRBJ2-1 provide the parts outside the CDR3, is ETGVTQSPTHLIKTRGQQVTLRCSSQSGHNTVSWYQQALGQGPQFIFQYYREEENGRGNFPPRFSGLQFPNYSSELNVNALELDDSALYLCASSPKVLAGAEQFFGPGTRLTVL.

V and J are TRBV25-1 and TRBJ1-1; 9 nucleotides align to TRBD1. Germline assignment: CDR1 MGHDK and CDR2 SYGVNS. V was clipped by 7 bases and J by 3 bases; unmatched bases: 3. This CDR3 has 13 amino acids. The CDR3 DNA follows: TGTGCCAGCACCGGACAGGGGTACACTGAAGCTTTCTTT. Protein: CASTGQGYTEAFF.

The chain has TRBV7-2 and TRBJ1-2; 8 bases agree with TRBD1. With 5 bases clipped from V and 7 bases from J, the junction kept 6 bases outside the gene matches. Germline-derived CDR1 and CDR2 are SGHTA and FQGNSA. This CDR3 is built from 13 residues. CDR3 nucleotide sequence: TGTGCCAGCAGCGCGCAGGGGGCAGGTGGCTACACCTTC. Translation: CASSAQGAGGYTF.

The chain is built from TRBV6-5 and TRBJ1-2, with D perhaps TRBD1 (6 bases). V was shortened by 6 bases and J by 0 bases, with 11 bases between the two germline ends. Germline assignment: CDR1 MNHEY and CDR2 SVGAGI. The CDR3 is made up of 14 amino acids. CDR3 coding DNA: TGTGCCAGCAGAATGGACAGTACTAACTATGGCTACACCTTC. This translates into CASRMDSTNYGYTF.

The rearrangement uses TRBV10-3 and TRBJ2-5; D gene uncertain. V was shortened by 0 bases and J by 5 bases, with 13 bases between the two germline ends. This CDR3 contains 15 residues. Germline lookup yields CDR1 ENHRY and CDR2 SYGVKD. CDR3 sequence (DNA): TGTGCCATCAGTGAGTCGAACCGTGGGCCCGAGACCCAGTACTTC. Amino acids: CAISESNRGPETQYF.

The chain links TRBV7-2 to TRBJ2-1; D is perhaps TRBD1 (7 bases). Trimming took off 1 base at V and 6 bases at J, with 16 bases between the two ends. Germline V lookup: CDR1 SGHTA, CDR2 FQGNSA. This CDR3 region has 16 residues. CDR3 loop: CASSLGGQTRINEQFF. The CDR3 nucleotides read TGTGCCAGCAGCTTAGGGGGACAGACTAGGATCAATGAGCAGTTCTTC.

This clone was seen more than once but under ten times. The rearrangement links TRBV29-1 to TRBJ2-7; D might be TRBD1 (5 bases). CDR1 SQVTM and CDR2 ANQGSEA come from the germline V gene. V lost 6 bases and J lost 2, with 11 bases in between. This CDR3 is 12 amino acids long. The CDR3 is CSVADSPYEQYF. In DNA, the CDR3 is TGCAGCGTCGCTGACAGCCCCTACGAGCAGTACTTC.

This rearrangement joins TRBV5-1 to TRBJ2-7; D is unresolved. The CDR3 runs to 13 residues. V lost 0 bases, J lost 3 bases, and 7 bases lay in between. CDR1 and CDR2 (germline): SGHRS, YFSETQ. The CDR3 DNA follows: TGCGCCAGCAGCTTGGTGGCAGACTACGAGCAGTACTTC. This codes for CASSLVADYEQYF.

The rearrangement uses TRBV30 and TRBJ1-4; D is unresolved. Germline CDR1 is GTSNPN and CDR2 is SVGIG (reference sequence). The CDR3 sequence is 11 residues long. The V and J ends lost 0 bases and 7 bases respectively, with 3 bases between them. Here the CDR3 reads CAWSVAEKLFF. The DNA of the CDR3 is TGTGCCTGGAGTGTGGCTGAAAAACTGTTTTTT.

This chain uses TRBV7-3 with TRBJ2-1, with 16 bases identical to TRBD2. V dropped 6 bases and J dropped 8; count of bases not matched to a gene: 10. This CDR3 is built from 17 residues. The germline CDR1 and CDR2 sequences are SGHTA and FQGTGA. The CDR3 nucleotides read TGTGCCAGCAGGTCGGGACTAGCGGGGGGGCCGGCCGATGAGCAGTTCTTC. Encoded protein: CASRSGLAGGPADEQFF.

This clone was picked up a small number of times. The CDR3 DNA reads as TGCGCCAGCGGGGAGGACAGGACTAATCAGCCCCAGCATTTT. Translating gives CASGEDRTNQPQHF. The V gene is TRBV10-2, the J gene TRBJ1-5; 7 bases align to TRBD1. This CDR3 is built from 14 residues. The junction had 8 bases not matched to a gene; V was cut back by 8 bases and J by 4 bases. The V gene's germline CDR1 is WSHSY and CDR2 SAAADI.